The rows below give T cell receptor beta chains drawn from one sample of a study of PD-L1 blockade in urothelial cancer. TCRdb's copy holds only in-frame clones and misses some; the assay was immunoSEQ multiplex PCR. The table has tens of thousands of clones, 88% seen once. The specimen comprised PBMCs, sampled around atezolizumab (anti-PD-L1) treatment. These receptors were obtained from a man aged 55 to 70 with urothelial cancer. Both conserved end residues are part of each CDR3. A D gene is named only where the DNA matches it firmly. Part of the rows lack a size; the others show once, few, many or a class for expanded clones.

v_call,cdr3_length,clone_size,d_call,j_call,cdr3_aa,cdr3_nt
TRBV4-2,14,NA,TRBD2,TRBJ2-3,CASSPGLATDTQYF,TGTGCCAGCAGCCCGGGACTAGCTACAGATACGCAGTATTTT
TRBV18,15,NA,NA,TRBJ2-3,CASSPGSARTDTQYF,TGTGCCAGCTCACCTGGGAGCGCCCGCACAGATACGCAGTATTTT
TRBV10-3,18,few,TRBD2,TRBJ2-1,CAISNIGTSGSQYNEQFF,TGTGCCATCAGTAACATTGGGACTAGCGGGAGTCAGTACAATGAGCAGTTCTTC
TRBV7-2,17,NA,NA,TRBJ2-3,CASSLGGGLAGTDTQYF,TGTGCCAGCAGCCTAGGGGGTGGGCTAGCCGGCACAGATACGCAGTATTTT
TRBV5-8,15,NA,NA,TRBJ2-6,CASSFLVSGANVLTF,TGTGCCAGCAGCTTCCTTGTATCTGGGGCCAACGTCCTGACTTTC
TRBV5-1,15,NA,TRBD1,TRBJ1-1,CASSVTTGFRTEAFF,TGCGCCAGCAGCGTAACGACAGGGTTTCGGACTGAAGCTTTCTTT
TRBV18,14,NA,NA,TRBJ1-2,CASSAGQGNYGYTF,TGTGCCAGCTCCGCTGGGCAGGGTAACTATGGCTACACCTTC
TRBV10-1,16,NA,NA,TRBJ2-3,CASSYTSSGGGGTQYF,TGCGCCAGCTCCTATACTTCTAGCGGAGGGGGAGGTACGCAGTATTTT
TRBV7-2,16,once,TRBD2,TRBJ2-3,CASSSRWTSGTDTQYF,TGTGCCAGCAGCTCCCGTTGGACTAGCGGCACAGATACGCAGTATTTT
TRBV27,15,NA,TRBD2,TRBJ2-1,CASRGLAGALHEQFF,TGTGCCAGCAGGGGACTAGCGGGGGCCCTCCATGAGCAGTTCTTC
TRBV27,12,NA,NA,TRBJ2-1,CASSLRGNEQFF,TGTGCCAGCAGTTTACGGGGCAATGAGCAGTTCTTC
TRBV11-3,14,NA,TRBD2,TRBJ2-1,CASTGLASYNEQFF,TGTGCCAGCACCGGACTAGCGAGCTACAATGAGCAGTTCTTC
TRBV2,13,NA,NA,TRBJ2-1,CARRGPLYNEQFF,TGTGCCAGACGGGGTCCGTTATACAATGAGCAGTTCTTC
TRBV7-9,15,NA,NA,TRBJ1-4,CASSKGGDWNEKLFF,TGTGCCAGCAGCAAAGGGGGAGATTGGAATGAAAAACTGTTTTTT
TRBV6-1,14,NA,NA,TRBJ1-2,CASSTKSVSYGYTF,TGTGCCAGCAGTACCAAGTCGGTATCTTATGGCTACACCTTC
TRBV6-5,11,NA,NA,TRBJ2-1,CASSFLNEQFF,TGTGCCAGCAGCTTCCTCAATGAGCAGTTCTTC
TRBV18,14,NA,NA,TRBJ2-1,CASSPAGKYNEQFF,TGTGCCAGCTCACCGGCGGGGAAATACAATGAGCAGTTCTTC
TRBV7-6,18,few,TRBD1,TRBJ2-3,CASSLGRGRLLSWDTQYF,TGTGCCAGCAGTTTGGGCAGGGGGCGGCTTCTCTCCTGGGATACGCAGTATTTT
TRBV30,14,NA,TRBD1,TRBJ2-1,CAWSVAGGYNEQFF,TGTGCCTGGAGTGTGGCAGGGGGATACAATGAGCAGTTCTTC
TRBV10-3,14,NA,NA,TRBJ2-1,CAISQGISYNEQFF,TGTGCCATCAGCCAGGGGATCTCCTACAATGAGCAGTTCTTC
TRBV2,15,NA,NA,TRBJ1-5,CASTPLDSGNQPQHF,TGTGCCAGCACCCCACTGGACAGCGGCAATCAGCCCCAGCATTTT
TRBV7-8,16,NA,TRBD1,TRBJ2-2,CASSTQRQGDSWELFF,TGTGCCAGCAGCACTCAGAGACAGGGGGATAGCTGGGAGCTGTTTTTT
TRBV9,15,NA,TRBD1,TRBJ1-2,CASSSPGQGAFGYTF,TGTGCCAGCAGCTCACCGGGACAGGGGGCGTTTGGCTACACCTTC
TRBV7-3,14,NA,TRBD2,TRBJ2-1,CASTLGSAGAEQFF,TGTGCCAGCACCCTTGGGTCAGCGGGGGCTGAGCAGTTCTTC
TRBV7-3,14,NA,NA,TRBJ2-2,CASRPGVNTGELFF,TGTGCCAGCAGACCCGGGGTGAACACCGGGGAGCTGTTTTTT
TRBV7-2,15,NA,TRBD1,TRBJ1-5,CASSVQGASNQPQHF,TGTGCCAGCAGCGTACAGGGGGCTAGCAATCAGCCCCAGCATTTT
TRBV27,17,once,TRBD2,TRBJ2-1,CASSLWSSGGARNEQFF,TGTGCCAGCAGTTTATGGTCTAGCGGGGGGGCTAGGAATGAGCAGTTCTTC
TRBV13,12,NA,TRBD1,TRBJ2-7,CASTQGNYEQYF,TGTGCCAGTACACAGGGGAACTACGAGCAGTACTTC
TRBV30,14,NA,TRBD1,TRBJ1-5,CAWRGQGAGQPQHF,TGTGCCTGGAGGGGCCAGGGGGCCGGGCAGCCCCAGCATTTT
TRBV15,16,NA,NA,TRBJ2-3,CATSGTRKSAGDTQYF,TGTGCCACCAGCGGGACCAGAAAGTCCGCGGGGGATACGCAGTATTTT
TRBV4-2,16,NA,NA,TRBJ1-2,CASSQVTTKANYGYTF,TGTGCCAGCAGCCAAGTCACCACTAAGGCTAACTATGGCTACACCTTC
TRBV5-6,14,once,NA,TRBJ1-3,CASNRGGLVNTIYF,TGTGCCAGCAACAGAGGGGGACTAGTAAACACCATATATTTT
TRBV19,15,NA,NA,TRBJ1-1,CASSYLGVANTEAFF,TGTGCCAGTAGTTACTTAGGGGTCGCGAACACTGAAGCTTTCTTT
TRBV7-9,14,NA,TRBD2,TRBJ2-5,CASSFSGGEETQYF,TGTGCCAGCAGCTTTTCGGGGGGTGAAGAGACCCAGTACTTC
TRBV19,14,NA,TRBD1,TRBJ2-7,CASTSTGGSYEQYF,TGTGCCAGTACTTCGACAGGGGGCTCCTACGAGCAGTACTTC